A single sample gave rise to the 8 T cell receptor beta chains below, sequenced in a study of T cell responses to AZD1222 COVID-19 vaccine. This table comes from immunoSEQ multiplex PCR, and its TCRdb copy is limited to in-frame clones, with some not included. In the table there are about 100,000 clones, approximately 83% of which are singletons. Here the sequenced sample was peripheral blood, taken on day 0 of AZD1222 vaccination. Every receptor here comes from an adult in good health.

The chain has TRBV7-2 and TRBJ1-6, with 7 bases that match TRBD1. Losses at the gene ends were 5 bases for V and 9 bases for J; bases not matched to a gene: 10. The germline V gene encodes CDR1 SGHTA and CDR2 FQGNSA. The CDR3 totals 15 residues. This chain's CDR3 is CASSTQTGTVSPLHF. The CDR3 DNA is TGTGCCAGCAGCACGCAGACAGGGACGGTTTCACCCCTCCACTTT. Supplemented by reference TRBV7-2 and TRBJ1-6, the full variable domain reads GAGVSQSPSNKVTEKGKDVELRCDPISGHTALYWYRQSLGQGLEFLIYFQGNSAPDKSGLPSDRFSAERTGGSVSTLTIQRTQQEDSAVYLCASSTQTGTVSPLHFGNGTRLTVT.

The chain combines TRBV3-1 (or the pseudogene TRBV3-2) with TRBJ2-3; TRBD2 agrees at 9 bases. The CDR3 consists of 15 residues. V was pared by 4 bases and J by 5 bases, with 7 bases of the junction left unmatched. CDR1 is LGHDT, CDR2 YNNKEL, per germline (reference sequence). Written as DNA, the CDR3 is TGTGCCAGCAGCCCCCTAGCGGGAAAGGGAGATACGCAGTATTTT. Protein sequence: CASSPLAGKGDTQYF.

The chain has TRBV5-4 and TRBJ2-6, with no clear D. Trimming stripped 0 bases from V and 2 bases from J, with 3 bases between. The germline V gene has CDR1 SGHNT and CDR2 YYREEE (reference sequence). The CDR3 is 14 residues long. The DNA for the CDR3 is TGTGCCAGCAGCTTGGATGCTGGGGCCAACGTCCTGACTTTC. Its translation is CASSLDAGANVLTF.

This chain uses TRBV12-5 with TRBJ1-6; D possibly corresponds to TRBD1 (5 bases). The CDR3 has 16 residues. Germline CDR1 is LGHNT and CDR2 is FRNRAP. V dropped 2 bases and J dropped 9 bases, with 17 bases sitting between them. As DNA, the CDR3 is TGTGCTAGTGGTTTGTCCGGTCCAGCCGGGGGTTCACCCCTCCACTTT. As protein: CASGLSGPAGGSPLHF.

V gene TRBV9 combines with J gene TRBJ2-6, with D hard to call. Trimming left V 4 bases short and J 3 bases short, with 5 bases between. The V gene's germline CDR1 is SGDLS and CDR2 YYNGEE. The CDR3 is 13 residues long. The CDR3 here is CASSNLGANVLTF. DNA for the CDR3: TGTGCCAGCAGCAATCTTGGGGCCAACGTCCTGACTTTC.

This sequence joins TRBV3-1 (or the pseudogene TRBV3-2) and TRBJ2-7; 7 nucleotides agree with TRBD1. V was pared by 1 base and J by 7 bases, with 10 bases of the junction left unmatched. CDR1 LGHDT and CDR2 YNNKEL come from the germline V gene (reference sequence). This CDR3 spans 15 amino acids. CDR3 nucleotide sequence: TGTGCCAGCAGCCAAGTCCAACAGGGGAAGGGAGAGCAGTACTTC. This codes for CASSQVQQGKGEQYF.

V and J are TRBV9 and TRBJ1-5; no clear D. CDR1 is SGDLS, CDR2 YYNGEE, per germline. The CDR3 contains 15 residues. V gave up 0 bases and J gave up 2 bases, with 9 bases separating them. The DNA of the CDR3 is TGTGCCAGCAGCGTAGGGGGTTTTCGCAATCAGCCCCAGCATTTT. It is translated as CASSVGGFRNQPQHF. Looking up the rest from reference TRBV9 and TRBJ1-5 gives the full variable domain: DSGVTQTPKHLITATGQRVTLRCSPRSGDLSVYWYQQSLDQGLQFLIQYYNGEERAKGNILERFSAQQFPDLHSELNLSSLELGDSALYFCASSVGGFRNQPQHFGDGTRLSIL.

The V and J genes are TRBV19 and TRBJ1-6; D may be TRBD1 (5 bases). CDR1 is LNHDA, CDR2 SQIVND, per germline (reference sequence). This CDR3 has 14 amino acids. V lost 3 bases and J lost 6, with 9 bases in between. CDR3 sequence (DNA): TGTGCCAGTAGTATGCGGGGCTTTAATTCACCCCTCCACTTT. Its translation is CASSMRGFNSPLHF.